The 17 T cell receptor beta chains presented below share a single source sample, sequenced in a study of cytomegalovirus exposure and HLA in healthy donors. Primers: 60 Vbeta forward and 13 Jbeta reverse. Profiled with immunoSEQ multiplex PCR; TCRdb holds only in-frame clones, not every one. The table has about 100,000 clones, approximately 71% seen once. The sample was PBMCs. These receptors all stem from a woman younger than 35 in good health and CMV-seropositive.

There are a few counts of this clone. V usage is TRBV7-9 and J usage is TRBJ1-4; TRBD1 matches 9 bases. Germline trimming cut 5 bases from V and 5 bases from J; bases unmatched to any gene: 6. The CDR3 runs to 15 residues. Germline lookup yields CDR1 SEHNR and CDR2 FQNEAQ (reference sequence). CDR3 sequence: CASSLRTGANEKLFF. CDR3 in DNA: TGTGCCAGCAGCCTAAGGACAGGGGCGAATGAAAAACTGTTTTTT.

The DNA for the CDR3 is TGTGCCAGCAGTTCCCTAGCGGATAGCACAGATACGCAGTATTTT. It is translated as CASSSLADSTDTQYF. The J gene is TRBJ2-3, the V gene TRBV27; 7 nucleotides align to TRBD2. The CDR3 has 15 amino acids. V gave up 4 bases and J gave up 0 bases; unmatched junction bases: 4. CDR1 MNHEY and CDR2 SMNVEV come from the germline V gene (reference sequence).

Only a few counts were recorded for this clone. The chain has TRBV4-2 and TRBJ2-5; 14 bases fit TRBD2. The germline gives CDR1 LGHNA, CDR2 YNFKEQ. This CDR3 has 18 amino acids. With 2 bases clipped from V and 4 bases from J, the junction kept 9 bases outside the gene matches. The CDR3 loop reads CASSQRPGLAGDPETQYF. CDR3 nucleotide sequence: TGTGCCAGCAGCCAACGACCGGGACTAGCGGGAGACCCAGAGACCCAGTACTTC.

The table lists this clone with a count of one. Within the sample, other DNA sequences also encode this same CDR3. CDR3 region: CATSPLPLGQSNQPQHF. In DNA, the CDR3 is TGTGCCACCAGCCCTTTACCTTTAGGACAGTCCAATCAGCCCCAGCATTTT. The chain is built from TRBV15 and TRBJ1-5, with D possibly matching TRBD1 (6 bases). V dropped 5 bases and J dropped 3 bases, with 20 bases sitting between them. Germline lookup yields CDR1 LNHNV and CDR2 YYDKDF (reference sequence). The CDR3 is 17 amino acids.

This clone occurred once. The V call is TRBV5-4, the J call TRBJ1-2; 12 nucleotides agree with TRBD1. V lost 3 bases and J lost 5; bases outside the gene matches: 11. Germline V gene lookup returns CDR1 SGHNT and CDR2 YYREEE (reference sequence). This CDR3 has 17 residues. CDR3 coding DNA: TGTGCCAGCAGCTCCGGGACAGGGGGCATATCGGGGTATGGCTACACCTTC. Amino acid sequence: CASSSGTGGISGYGYTF.

The CDR3 DNA is TGTGCCAGCAGCTCAGCGGGAGGATGGGAGCAGTACTTC. Its protein product is CASSSAGGWEQYF. This chain connects TRBV6-1 to TRBJ2-5, with 9 nucleotides matching TRBD2. The CDR3 runs to 13 residues. Looked up from germline, CDR1 is MNHNS and CDR2 is SASEGT. Trimming took 6 bases from V and 11 from J; bases not matched to a gene: 10.

The chain combines TRBV5-1 with TRBJ2-5; 8 bases fit TRBD2. The CDR3 is made up of 17 amino acids. CDR1 is SGHRS, CDR2 YFSETQ, per germline. Trimming at V came to 1 base and at J to 5 bases, leaving 13 bases not matched to a gene. This CDR3 reads CASSLKGTGGGPETQYF. The CDR3 DNA follows: TGCGCCAGCAGCTTGAAGGGGACTGGCGGGGGGCCTGAGACCCAGTACTTC.

This clone showed up just once. The chain has TRBV28 and TRBJ2-7; D may be TRBD2 (5 bases). Germline CDR1 is MDHEN and CDR2 is SYDVKM. This CDR3 is 15 amino acids long. V was pared by 5 bases and J by 3 bases, with 17 bases between. The CDR3 region has the DNA TGTGCCAGCAGTCCTCTGTCCCGAGGGAGCTACGAGCAGTACTTC. It specifies CASSPLSRGSYEQYF.

The genes are TRBV5-4 and TRBJ1-6; no reliable D call. The germline CDR1 and CDR2 sequences are SGHNT and YYREEE (reference sequence). V was pared by 4 bases and J by 10 bases, with 12 bases between. The CDR3 contains 13 residues. The CDR3 DNA is TGTGCCAGCAGCCCTCCCGGGGAATCACCCCTCCACTTT. Translating it yields CASSPPGESPLHF.

This CDR3 reads CASSIGGLGQPQHF. The CDR3 DNA reads TGTGCCAGTAGTATCGGGGGGTTGGGTCAGCCCCAGCATTTT. The gene calls are TRBV19 and TRBJ1-5, with D maybe TRBD1 (5 bases). V lost 3 bases and J 6 bases, leaving 12 bases between the germline ends. CDR1 is LNHDA and CDR2 is SQIVND in the germline V gene (reference sequence). The CDR3 length is 14 residues.

With regard to this clone: Other nucleotide sequences from this sample produce the same CDR3. J is TRBJ1-1 and V is TRBV10-1; weak D call: TRBD1 (5 bases). This CDR3 is built from 17 residues. V lost 4 bases to trimming and J lost 4 bases, with 22 bases between them. Germline CDR1 and CDR2: WNHNN and SYGVQD (reference sequence). The DNA for the CDR3 is TGCGCCAGCAGTGTCCCGCACGGTGGGGCCCCCGGCACTGAAGCTTTCTTT. It codes for CASSVPHGGAPGTEAFF.

The V gene is TRBV7-2, the J gene TRBJ2-3; 14 bases agree with TRBD2. J gave up 10 bases and V 1 base, and 10 bases lay outside the gene matches. This CDR3 has 17 residues. Germline V CDR1 and CDR2: SGHTA, FQGNSA. The CDR3 DNA reads as TGTGCCAGCAGCTTAGTCCCGCCGGGACTAGCGGGAGTAGCGCAGTATTTT. Protein sequence: CASSLVPPGLAGVAQYF.

This clone occurred a few times. The chain links TRBV18 to TRBJ1-4; tentatively, D is TRBD1 (6 bases). This CDR3 has 14 amino acids. V was trimmed by 1 base and J by 8 bases, leaving 11 bases between them. The germline gives CDR1 KGHSH, CDR2 LQKENI. The chain's CDR3 is CASSPQGVQEKLFF. CDR3 DNA sequence: TGTGCCAGCTCACCACAGGGGGTACAAGAAAAACTGTTTTTT.

In DNA form, the CDR3 reads TGTGCCAGCAGCTTACTGGGGGCCATGAACACTGAAGCTTTCTTT. Translated: CASSLLGAMNTEAFF. The chain joins TRBV7-2 to TRBJ1-1; possible D gene TRBD1, 6 bases. The length of the CDR3 is 15 residues. The V end lost 2 bases, the J end lost 0 bases, and 10 bases lay between the germline ends. The V gene's germline CDR1 is SGHTA and CDR2 FQGNSA.

In its sample, this clone was seen a few times. The chain couples TRBV7-2 to TRBJ2-5; TRBD1 matches at 7 bases. The CDR3 spans 15 residues. Germline V gene sequence: CDR1 SGHTA, CDR2 FQGNSA. V shed 6 bases and J 7 bases; nucleotides not matched to a gene: 14. The CDR3 reads CASSRDTGDLGTQYF. The CDR3 coding sequence is TGTGCCAGCAGTCGGGACACAGGGGACCTAGGGACCCAGTACTTC.

V and J are TRBV6-5 and TRBJ2-2; maybe TRBD1 (6 bases). Trimming took off 6 bases at V and 4 bases at J, with 15 bases between the two ends. CDR3 size: 15 residues. Germline V gene sequence: CDR1 MNHEY, CDR2 SVGAGI. The DNA for the CDR3 is TGTGCCAGCAGCCTGACAGGCCGTCCCACCGGGGAGCTGTTTTTT. As protein: CASSLTGRPTGELFF.

This clone was observed a handful of times. This chain joins TRBV10-3 and TRBJ2-5; 7 nucleotides agree with TRBD1. V was clipped by 7 bases and J by 3 bases; unmatched bases: 5. The CDR3 sequence is 13 residues long. In germline, CDR1 is ENHRY, CDR2 SYGVKD. Here the CDR3 reads CAITPGGEETQYF. For the CDR3, the DNA is TGTGCCATCACCCCAGGGGGAGAAGAGACCCAGTACTTC.